The clone carrying this T cell receptor (beta chain) came up many times. The record originates from a study of T cells after yellow fever vaccination. For the study at large: When fractions had low cell numbers, they were prepared with SMART-Seq v4 Ultra Low Input.

Using its own MiXCR run on the 5' RACE reads, TCRdb lists one record per CDR3 protein. Among approximately 70,000 distinct CDR3 sequences listed, less than 8.5% were seen once. V lost 5 bases, J lost 3 bases, and 17 bases lay in between. CDR1 is SGHVS, CDR2 FNYEAQ, per germline. The CDR3 is 16 residues long. The rearrangement joins TRBV7-6 to TRBJ1-5, with a weak D call TRBD1 (6 bases). This sequence originates from a young man who received the YFV17D yellow fever vaccine. The sample here was CD8+ T cells sorted from PBMCs, taken roughly seven weeks after the first yellow fever vaccination. For the CDR3, the DNA is TGTGCCAGCAGCGATACAGGGAGGGGCGCCAATCAGCCCCAGCATTTT. It yields the protein CASSDTGRGANQPQHF.